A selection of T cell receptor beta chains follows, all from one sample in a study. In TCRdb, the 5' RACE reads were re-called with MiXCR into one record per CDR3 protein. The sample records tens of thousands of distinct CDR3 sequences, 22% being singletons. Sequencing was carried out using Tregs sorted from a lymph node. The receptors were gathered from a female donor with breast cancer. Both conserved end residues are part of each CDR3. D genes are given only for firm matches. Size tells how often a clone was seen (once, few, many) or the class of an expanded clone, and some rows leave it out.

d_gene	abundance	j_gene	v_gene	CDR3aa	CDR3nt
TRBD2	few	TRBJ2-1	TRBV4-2	CASSQGGAGGQSSYNEQFF	TGTGCCAGCAGCCAAGGAGGAGCGGGAGGCCAGAGCTCCTACAATGAGCAGTTCTTC
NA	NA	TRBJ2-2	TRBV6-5	CASSPGPTSGELYF	TGTGCCAGCAGCCCGGGACCTACCTCCGGGGAGCTGTATTTT
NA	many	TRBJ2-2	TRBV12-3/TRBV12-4	CASQGYTGELFF	TGTGCCAGTCAAGGTTACACCGGGGAGCTGTTTTTT
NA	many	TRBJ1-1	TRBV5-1	CASSLGGSAEAFF	TGCGCCAGCAGCTTGGGGGGGTCAGCTGAAGCTTTCTTT
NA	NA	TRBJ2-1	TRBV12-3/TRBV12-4	CASSLGRWPYNEQFF	TGTGCCAGCAGTTTAGGGAGGTGGCCCTACAATGAGCAGTTCTTC
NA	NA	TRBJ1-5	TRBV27	CASSPRTLNQPQHF	TGTGCCAGCAGTCCCCGGACACTAAATCAGCCCCAGCATTTT
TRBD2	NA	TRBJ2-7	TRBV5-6	CASSWGTSGTYEQYF	TGTGCCAGCAGCTGGGGGACTAGCGGGACCTACGAGCAGTACTTC
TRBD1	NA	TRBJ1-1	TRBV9	CTSSPGQTNTEAFF	TGTACCAGCAGCCCGGGACAGACCAACACTGAAGCTTTCTTT
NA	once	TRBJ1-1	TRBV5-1	CASSFGHKFPYTLVNTGAFF	TGCGCCAGCAGCTTCGGACACAAATTCCCCTATACATTGGTGAACACTGGAGCTTTCTTT
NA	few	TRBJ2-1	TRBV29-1	CSGSSYNEQFF	TGCAGCGGCAGCTCCTACAATGAGCAGTTCTTC
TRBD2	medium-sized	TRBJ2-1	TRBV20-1	CSVPGLAGPTYNEQFF	TGCAGTGTCCCGGGACTAGCGGGTCCGACCTACAATGAGCAGTTCTTC
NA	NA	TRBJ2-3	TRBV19	CASSSRGAETDTQYF	TGTGCCAGTAGTTCTCGCGGGGCGGAGACAGATACGCAGTATTTT
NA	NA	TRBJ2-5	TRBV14	CASSLAETQYF	TGTGCCAGCAGCCTAGCAGAGACCCAGTACTTC
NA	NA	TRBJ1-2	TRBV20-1	CSVARGGHGYTF	TGCAGTGTTGCCCGAGGGGGGCATGGCTACACCTTC
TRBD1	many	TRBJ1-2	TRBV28	CASDRGYGYTF	TGTGCCAGCGACAGGGGCTATGGCTACACCTTC
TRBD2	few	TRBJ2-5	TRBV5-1	CASSPGLAGVEETQYF	TGCGCCAGCAGCCCCGGACTAGCGGGAGTGGAAGAGACCCAGTACTTC
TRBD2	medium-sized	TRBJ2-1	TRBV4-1	CASSQDPSGRAIDEQFF	TGCGCCAGCAGCCAAGATCCCAGCGGGAGGGCCATCGATGAGCAGTTCTTC
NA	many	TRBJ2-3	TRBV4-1	CASSQERRRTDTQYF	TGCGCCAGCAGCCAAGAGCGGCGCCGCACAGATACGCAGTATTTT
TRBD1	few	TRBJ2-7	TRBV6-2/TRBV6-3	CASTVQGGIYEQYF	TGTGCCAGCACCGTACAGGGGGGAATCTACGAGCAGTACTTC
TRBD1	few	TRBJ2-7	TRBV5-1	CASSSGTDNYEQYF	TGCGCCAGCAGCTCCGGGACAGACAACTACGAGCAGTACTTC
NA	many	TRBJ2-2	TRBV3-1	CASSHGNTGELFF	TGTGCCAGCAGCCACGGGAACACCGGGGAGCTGTTTTTT
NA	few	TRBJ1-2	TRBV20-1	CSAWDPGNYGYTF	TGCAGTGCTTGGGACCCGGGAAACTATGGCTACACCTTC
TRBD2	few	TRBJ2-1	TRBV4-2	CASSQDPLAVNEQFF	TGTGCCAGCAGCCAAGATCCTCTAGCGGTTAATGAGCAGTTCTTC
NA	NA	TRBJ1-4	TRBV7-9	CASSQDIPSGKLSF	TGTGCCAGCAGCCAGGATATACCTTCGGGAAAACTGTCTTTT
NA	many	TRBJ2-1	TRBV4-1	CASSQGTSFEGDNEQFF	TGCGCCAGCAGCCAAGGAACTAGCTTCGAAGGGGACAATGAGCAGTTCTTC
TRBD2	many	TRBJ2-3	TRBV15	CATSTGGHTSTDTQYF	TGTGCCACCAGTACGGGAGGGCACACTAGCACAGATACGCAGTATTTT
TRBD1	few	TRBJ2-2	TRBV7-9	CASSSGQGKTGELFF	TGTGCCAGCAGCTCGGGACAGGGAAAAACCGGGGAGCTGTTTTTT
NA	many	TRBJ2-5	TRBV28	CASSLWEKETQYF	TGTGCCAGCAGCCTCTGGGAAAAGGAGACCCAGTACTTC
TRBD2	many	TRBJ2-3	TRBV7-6	CASSPAEAGGFRFTDTQYF	TGTGCCAGCAGCCCCGCGGAAGCGGGAGGTTTTCGGTTCACAGATACGCAGTATTTT
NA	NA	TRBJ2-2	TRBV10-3	CAISAGELFF	TGTGCCATCAGTGCCGGGGAGCTGTTTTTT
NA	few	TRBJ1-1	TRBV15	CATSRELTRTAFF	TGTGCCACCAGCAGAGAACTAACACGTACGGCTTTCTTT
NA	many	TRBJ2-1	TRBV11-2	CASSLGPYNEQFF	TGTGCCAGCAGCTTAGGCCCCTACAATGAGCAGTTCTTC
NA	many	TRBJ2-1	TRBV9	CASSPRGLAGPNEQFF	TGTGCCAGCAGCCCCAGGGGGCTAGCGGGACCCAATGAGCAGTTCTTC
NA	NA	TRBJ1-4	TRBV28	CAGSPKTEFNEKLFF	TGTGCCGGCAGTCCCAAGACAGAATTTAATGAAAAACTGTTTTTT
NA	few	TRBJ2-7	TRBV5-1	CASSTRAGNYEQYF	TGCGCCAGCAGCACCCGCGCGGGAAACTACGAGCAGTACTTC
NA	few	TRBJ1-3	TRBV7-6	CASSPGPSSGNTIYF	TGTGCCAGCAGCCCGGGACCGAGCTCTGGAAACACCATATATTTT
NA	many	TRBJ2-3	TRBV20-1	CSARPSSATDTDTQYF	TGCAGTGCTAGGCCGTCGTCGGCGACAGACACAGATACGCAGTATTTT
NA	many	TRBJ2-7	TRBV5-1	CASRPGPAVYEQYF	TGCGCCAGCAGACCTGGGCCCGCGGTCTACGAGCAGTACTTC
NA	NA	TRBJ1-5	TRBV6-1	CASSESRVKEGQPQHF	TGTGCCAGCAGTGAAAGCAGGGTGAAAGAAGGTCAGCCCCAGCATTTT
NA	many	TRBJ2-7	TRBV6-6	CASRSGYEQYF	TGTGCCAGTCGGTCGGGGTACGAGCAGTACTTC